This T cell receptor (beta chain) was captured in a study of cytomegalovirus exposure and HLA in healthy donors. A multiplex PCR was run with 60 Vbeta primers and 13 Jbeta primers. The method was immunoSEQ multiplex PCR; TCRdb's version includes in-frame clones alone and lacks a portion of them. The sample carries 150,000 to 200,000 clones, roughly 84% recorded once. CDR3 length equals 15 residues. Per the germline V gene, CDR1 is SGDLS and CDR2 is YYNGEE. V shed 6 bases and J 4 bases; nucleotides not matched to a gene: 11. The genes are TRBV9 and TRBJ2-7; TRBD1 matches 9 bases. This TCR derives from a man aged 25-40 years in good health and CMV-seronegative. The sequencing sample was made of PBMCs. The CDR3 is CASTPGTGTSYEQYF. The CDR3 DNA follows: TGTGCCAGCACCCCCGGGACAGGGACGTCTTACGAGCAGTACTTC. The variable domain in full, with the rest retrieved from reference TRBV9 and TRBJ2-7, is DSGVTQTPKHLITATGQRVTLRCSPRSGDLSVYWYQQSLDQGLQFLIQYYNGEERAKGNILERFSAQQFPDLHSELNLSSLELGDSALYFCASTPGTGTSYEQYFGPGTRLTVT.